This T cell receptor beta chain emerged from a study of shared clonotypes between healthy human individuals. The overall study: The people who gave samples were a couple of women and a few men aged 18 to 49. CD4 naive and memory got three plates each, CD8 naive two, CD8 memory one.

The CDR3 is made up of 14 amino acids. Germline lookup yields CDR1 LNHNV and CDR2 YYDKDF (reference sequence). V was trimmed by 1 base and J by 5 bases, leaving 11 bases between them. Clones were read by immunoSEQ multiplex PCR, and TCRdb kept only the in-frame ones, dropping some. The data show 2,500,000 or so clones, with approximately 90% seen just once and around 0.14% held by the top ten. This chain joins TRBV15 and TRBJ2-5; D gene ambiguous. Sequencing used naive CD4+ T cells sorted from blood. Subset described: CD45RA+ positively selected. The TCR sequence derives from a young man in good health. The CDR3 protein is CATSRVGPGETQYF. DNA of the CDR3: TGTGCCACCAGCAGAGTCGGTCCCGGGGAGACCCAGTACTTC.